Listed here are 18 T cell receptor beta chains from one sample, sequenced in a study of CD8+ T cells in alopecia areata. Treatment: oral pan-JAK inhibitor, 5-10 mg twice daily. Sequencing used cDNA as its template, made by extracting RNA and reverse transcribing it. Repertoires were generated with immunoSEQ multiplex PCR, while TCRdb's copy carries only in-frame clones and drops some. The sample includes about 210,000 clones, roughly two fifths of them seen just once. The sequencing here drew on CD4+ T cells sorted from blood, taken between weeks 30 and 35, from a patient treated with tofacitinib. The origin of the receptors is a human donor with alopecia areata.

J is TRBJ1-1 and V is TRBV6-5; maybe TRBD1 (6 bases). The V end was cut by 2 bases, the J end by 6 bases, with 13 bases between. Germline CDR1 MNHEY, CDR2 SVGAGI. The CDR3 totals 14 residues. The CDR3 bases are TGTGCCAGCAGTTACCAGGGGTTTCGGGCTGAAGCTTTCTTT. It specifies CASSYQGFRAEAFF.

V usage is TRBV28 and J usage is TRBJ1-4, with TRBD1 as a possible D gene (5 bases). Germline values: CDR1 MDHEN, CDR2 SYDVKM. The CDR3 totals 14 residues. V lost 2 bases, J lost 8 bases, and 12 bases lay in between. CDR3 amino acids: CASSLGGGEEKLFF. In nucleotides, the CDR3 is TGTGCCAGCAGTTTAGGCGGGGGTGAGGAAAAACTGTTTTTT.

The genes are TRBV7-2 and TRBJ1-6, with D possibly being TRBD1 (6 bases). The CDR3 totals 16 residues. Trimming removed 1 base at V and 8 bases at J, with 15 bases between. Germline CDR1 is SGHTA and CDR2 is FQGNSA. The CDR3 protein is CASSLGGTEGDSPLHF. Written as DNA, the CDR3 is TGTGCCAGCAGCTTAGGAGGGACGGAGGGGGATTCACCCCTCCACTTT.

The rearrangement uses TRBV11-2 and TRBJ1-1; 7 nucleotides match TRBD1. CDR3 length: 15 residues. The germline CDR1 and CDR2 sequences are SGHAT and FQNNGV. V lost 6 bases to trimming and J lost 2 bases; unmatched junction nucleotides: 9. CDR3 protein: CASRSPGQRNTEAFF. The CDR3 nucleotides read TGTGCCAGCAGATCACCGGGACAGAGAAACACTGAAGCTTTCTTT.

This chain links TRBV20-1 with TRBJ2-7; unclear D gene. Between the trimmed V and J ends, which lost 6 bases and 1 base, there was a span of 7 bases. There are 11 residues in the CDR3. Germline CDR1 and CDR2: DFQATT and SNEGSKA (reference sequence). The CDR3 nucleotides read TGCAGTGCAGCCCAATCCTACGAGCAGTACTTC. As protein: CSAAQSYEQYF.

This clone has ten or more counts. The chain joins TRBV30 to TRBJ2-5; the match to TRBD2 covers 7 bases. V lost 4 bases to trimming and J lost 0 bases; unmatched junction nucleotides: 11. The germline V gene has CDR1 GTSNPN and CDR2 SVGIG (reference sequence). The CDR3 is made up of 16 amino acids. CDR3 coding DNA: TGTGCCTGGAAAAAGGCTAGCGGCCCGTACCAAGAGACCCAGTACTTC. Translation: CAWKKASGPYQETQYF.

J is TRBJ2-4 and V is TRBV4-2, with 8 positions matching TRBD2. J was trimmed by 8 bases and V by 0 bases; bases with no gene match: 15. CDR1 LGHNA and CDR2 YNFKEQ come from the germline V gene. This CDR3 region has 18 residues. CDR3 in amino acids: CASSQDGWASGLRDIQYF. The CDR3 region has the DNA TGTGCCAGCAGCCAAGATGGTTGGGCTAGCGGGCTGCGGGACATTCAGTACTTC.

The rearrangement links TRBV30 to TRBJ1-3; no definite D call. This CDR3 comprises 14 residues. Germline values: CDR1 GTSNPN, CDR2 SVGIG (reference sequence). V was pared by 2 bases and J by 0 bases, with 8 bases between. This CDR3 reads CAWSLEHSGNTIYF. For the CDR3, the DNA is TGTGCCTGGAGTCTGGAGCACTCTGGAAACACCATATATTTT. Based on the CDR3 plus reference TRBV30 and TRBJ1-3, the full variable domain is SQTIHQWPATLVQPVGSPLSLECTVEGTSNPNLYWYRQAAGRGLQLLFYSVGIGQISSEVPQNLSASRPQDRQFILSSKKLLLSDSGFYLCAWSLEHSGNTIYFGEGSWLTVV.

The table lists this clone with a few counts. This chain uses TRBV2 with TRBJ2-1; 8 nucleotides agree with TRBD2. Germline trimming cut 6 bases from V and 7 bases from J; bases unmatched to any gene: 11. Germline V gene sequence: CDR1 SNHLY, CDR2 FYNNEI. CDR3 length: 15 amino acids. The CDR3 protein is CASRGLRGAGNEQFF. CDR3 DNA sequence: TGTGCCAGCAGAGGCTTGCGGGGGGCTGGGAATGAGCAGTTCTTC.

There are a few counts of this clone. V is TRBV4-2 and J is TRBJ2-3; 10 bases align to TRBD2. There are 18 residues in the CDR3. Germline loops: CDR1 LGHNA, CDR2 YNFKEQ. The V gene end was trimmed by 4 bases and the J gene end by 0 bases; junction bases not matched to a gene: 10. The CDR3 sequence: CASSLQLAGRASTDTQYF. The DNA for the CDR3 is TGTGCCAGCAGCCTTCAACTAGCGGGGAGGGCTAGCACAGATACGCAGTATTTT.

This chain joins TRBV6-1 and TRBJ1-1, with D possibly being TRBD1 (5 bases). V was clipped by 3 bases and J by 1 base, with 15 bases between them. The length of the CDR3 is 16 residues. CDR1 is MNHNS and CDR2 is SASEGT in the germline V gene. The CDR3: CASSDDLGTANTEAFF. CDR3 DNA: TGTGCCAGCAGTGACGACCTCGGGACGGCGAACACTGAAGCTTTCTTT.

The V call is TRBV6-5, the J call TRBJ1-1, with 8 nucleotides matching TRBD1. Germline-derived CDR1 and CDR2 are MNHEY and SVGAGI. The CDR3 contains 16 residues. Trimming cost V 4 bases and J 6 bases; bases outside gene matches: 13. The CDR3 region is CASSSTGIQGGAEAFF. CDR3 DNA: TGTGCCAGCAGTTCCACGGGTATACAGGGGGGCGCTGAAGCTTTCTTT.

Notes on this clone: The junction does not match germline at one end; this may be a read error. This sequence joins TRBV6-1 and TRBJ2-2, with a tentative D call TRBD1 (6 bases). The CDR3 loop spans 14 amino acids. Germline CDR1 is MNHNS and CDR2 is SASEGT. The CDR3 DNA is TGTGCCATCAGTGACGCAGGGGACACCGGGGAGCTGTTTTTT. Translating gives CAISDAGDTGELFF.

This rearrangement joins TRBV5-1 to TRBJ2-7, with D uncertain. Germline V gene lookup returns CDR1 SGHRS and CDR2 YFSETQ. The CDR3 has 14 amino acids. V was shortened by 2 bases and J by 0 bases, with 9 bases between the two germline ends. The CDR3 is CASSLQTSSYEQYF. The CDR3 DNA reads TGCGCCAGCAGCTTACAGACCAGCTCCTACGAGCAGTACTTC.

At least ten counts were recorded for this clone. This chain connects TRBV6-5 to TRBJ1-1; TRBD1 matches 9 bases. V shed 7 bases, J shed 5 bases, and the junction held 11 bases outside the gene matches. The CDR3 runs 15 residues. Per germline, CDR1 MNHEY and CDR2 SVGAGI. CDR3 bases: TGTGCCAGCACTAAACTACAGGGGGCCCGGACTGAAGCTTTCTTT. It encodes CASTKLQGARTEAFF.

The table lists this clone with a few counts. The rearrangement joins TRBV7-3 to TRBJ2-2; D not resolved. Deletions cut 0 bases from V and 8 bases from J, with 4 bases between. The CDR3 extends over 12 amino acids. The germline CDR1 and CDR2 sequences are SGHTA and FQGTGA. The CDR3 protein is CASSLTRGELFF. CDR3 DNA sequence: TGTGCCAGCAGCTTAACTCGTGGGGAGCTGTTTTTT.

This clone was observed a few times. The chain recombines TRBV2 with TRBJ1-2; a possible D gene is TRBD1 (6 bases). This CDR3 contains 14 residues. Deletions cut 9 bases from V and 6 bases from J, with 20 bases between. Per germline, CDR1 SNHLY and CDR2 FYNNEI. CDR3 loop: CARHLPLQGHGYTF. The CDR3 nucleotides are TGTGCCAGACACCTCCCTCTACAGGGACATGGCTACACCTTC.

This clone is a singleton in its sample. V is TRBV7-9 and J is TRBJ1-2, with D hard to call. The length of the CDR3 is 15 residues. The V gene's germline CDR1 is SEHNR and CDR2 FQNEAQ (reference sequence). Trimming stripped 5 bases from V and 2 bases from J, with 15 bases between. DNA of the CDR3: TGTGCCAGCAGCACACCGGAGGGCGGGAACTATGGCTACACCTTC. Translation gives CASSTPEGGNYGYTF. Looking up the rest from reference TRBV7-9 and TRBJ1-2 gives the full variable domain: DTGVSQNPRHKITKRGQNVTFRCDPISEHNRLYWYRQTLGQGPEFLTYFQNEAQLEKSRLLSDRFSAERPKGSFSTLEIQRTEQGDSAMYLCASSTPEGGNYGYTFGSGTRLTVV.